The T cell receptor (beta chain) described here comes from a study of cytomegalovirus exposure and HLA in healthy donors. The wider study: A subsequent analysis stated that the 120 or so validation repertoires were run on the same platform as the roughly 710 first-cohort repertoires.

The study's findings and limits: Rare TCR sequences dominated, though some public TCRs recurred in many donors. The classifier was said to identify cytomegalovirus status with high specificity and sensitivity. Confirmation in vitro established that three CMV-associated chains were specific for CMV antigens.

Of note for this clone: Its antigen remains unknown.

Produced via immunoSEQ multiplex PCR; TCRdb's table is partial and in-frame only. The table has tens of thousands of clones, around 96% seen once; the top ten hold approximately 1%. Specimen: PBMCs. The clonotype comes from a man aged 18 to 30 in good health and CMV-seronegative.

This CDR3 is CSVESGYEQYF. In DNA form, the CDR3 reads TGCAGCGTTGAATCAGGGTACGAGCAGTACTTC. This chain connects TRBV29-1 to TRBJ2-7, with a tentative D call TRBD1 (5 bases). Germline V gene lookup returns CDR1 SQVTM and CDR2 ANQGSEA. The V end lost 2 bases, the J end lost 4 bases, and 6 bases lay between the germline ends. This CDR3 has 11 residues.